This T cell receptor beta chain was obtained from a study of blood T cells in healthy people across ages. The CDR3 length is 17 residues. V lost 5 bases and J lost 5, with 26 bases in between. From germline, CDR1 is SGHRS and CDR2 YFSETQ. Every donor contributed about 10 milliliters of peripheral blood by blood draw. Samples each had at least 5.5 micrograms of total RNA extracted. The authors ran a second PCR of roughly 7 to 11 cycles using a sample-barcoded 5' primer and a J-beta primer mix. Each cDNA molecule was tagged by a template-switch adaptor that had 12 random nucleotides. MiXCR, applied by TCRdb to the 5' RACE reads, yields one record per CDR3 protein. The sample holds 1.5 million to 2 million distinct CDR3 sequences, just under 50% seen once.

The receptor was isolated from a woman aged 40 to 50 in good health. The chain couples TRBV5-1 to TRBJ2-7; TRBD1 might be the D (5 bases). Sequencing was carried out using blood. DNA of the CDR3: TGCGCCAGCAGTCCCAGGGCTTGGGAAGTAGGCGCCGACGAGCAGTACTTC. It encodes CASSPRAWEVGADEQYF.